The clone carrying this T cell receptor (beta chain) was found a few times. In the authors' methods: Amplification of reference gene primers provided the estimated nucleated cell counts. TCRdb keeps only in-frame clones here, not all; method: immunoSEQ multiplex PCR. V and J calls plus clone size are reproduced from that table; the DNA served to infer D and trimming. The repertoire has about 300,000 clones, about 83% of them found once; the top ten carry over 8.5%. Germline-derived CDR1 and CDR2 are ENHRY and SYGVKD. The CDR3 runs to 16 residues. Trimming removed 4 bases from V and 4 bases from J, with 19 bases in between. These data come from a study of blood T cell repertoires in COVID-19. On the study more broadly: Samples taken during acute and convalescent COVID-19 were collected in the United States, Italy and Spain. Sources were T cells, B-cell-depleted T cells, or PBMCs; the material itself was cDNA or gDNA.

The sequencing input was peripheral blood. The TCR originated in a woman in her forties or fifties who had recovered from COVID-19. This sequence joins TRBV10-3 and TRBJ1-2; possibly TRBD1 for D (6 bases). CDR3 sequence reads: CAISVGGRQDSYGYTF. In nucleotides, the CDR3 is TGTGCCATCAGTGTTGGGGGCCGACAGGACTCCTATGGCTACACCTTC.